This TCR beta chain was documented in a study of human T cells and chemical hapten exposure. Unique molecular identifiers were linked by the library to individual cDNA molecules. In the source study's methods: A typical sample had 93,000 or so TCRs, with roughly 20,000 to 700,000 overall. Using its own MiXCR run on the reads, TCRdb lists one record per CDR3 protein. Clone size and V and J calls follow TCRdb, not the original study. There are about 120,000 distinct CDR3 sequences in the sample; roughly 8.5% occur only once, and 1.4% lies in the top ten. Trimming took off 5 bases at V and 4 bases at J, with 15 bases between the two ends. The germline V gene has CDR1 MNHEY and CDR2 SMNVEV (reference sequence). The CDR3 contains 15 residues. From whole blood left unfractionated, total RNA was extracted. This clonotype was seen many times.

The V call is TRBV27, the J call TRBJ1-5, with D uncertain. Sample: whole blood. The TCR comes from a human donor in good health. Some clones in this sample may be carry-over from other donors' samples. The CDR3 sequence: CASSLYSRSNQPQHF. CDR3 in DNA: TGTGCCAGCAGTCTCTATTCACGGTCGAATCAGCCCCAGCATTTT.